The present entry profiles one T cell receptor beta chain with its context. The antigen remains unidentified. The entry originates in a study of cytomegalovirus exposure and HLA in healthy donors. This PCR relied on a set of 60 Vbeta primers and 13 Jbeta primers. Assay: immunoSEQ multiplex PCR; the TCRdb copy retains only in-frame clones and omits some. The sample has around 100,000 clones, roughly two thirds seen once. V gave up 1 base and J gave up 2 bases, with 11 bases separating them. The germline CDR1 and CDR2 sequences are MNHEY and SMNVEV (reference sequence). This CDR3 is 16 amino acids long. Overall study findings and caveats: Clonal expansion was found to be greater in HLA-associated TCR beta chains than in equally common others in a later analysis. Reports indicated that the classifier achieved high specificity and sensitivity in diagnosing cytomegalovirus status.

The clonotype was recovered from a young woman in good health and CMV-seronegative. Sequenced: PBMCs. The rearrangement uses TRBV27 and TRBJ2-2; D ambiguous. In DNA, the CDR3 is TGTGCCAGCAGTTTATGGTCGCTAGATAACACCGGGGAGCTGTTTTTT. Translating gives CASSLWSLDNTGELFF.